This T cell receptor (beta chain) was sequenced during a study of monozygotic twins with inflammatory bowel disease. Looked up from germline, CDR1 is SGHAT and CDR2 is FQNNGV. The CDR3 consists of 13 residues. TCRdb reanalyzed the 5' RACE reads and collapses them to one entry per CDR3 protein, without DNA. The listing contains about 330,000 distinct CDR3 sequences. Material for sequencing was blood. This chain connects TRBV11-2 to TRBJ2-5; TCRdb's D call of TRBD1 is untestable without DNA. This sequence was found in a human donor with ulcerative colitis or Crohn's disease, or a healthy co-twin of an affected twin (not recorded which). CDR3 residues: CASSPSGKETQYF.